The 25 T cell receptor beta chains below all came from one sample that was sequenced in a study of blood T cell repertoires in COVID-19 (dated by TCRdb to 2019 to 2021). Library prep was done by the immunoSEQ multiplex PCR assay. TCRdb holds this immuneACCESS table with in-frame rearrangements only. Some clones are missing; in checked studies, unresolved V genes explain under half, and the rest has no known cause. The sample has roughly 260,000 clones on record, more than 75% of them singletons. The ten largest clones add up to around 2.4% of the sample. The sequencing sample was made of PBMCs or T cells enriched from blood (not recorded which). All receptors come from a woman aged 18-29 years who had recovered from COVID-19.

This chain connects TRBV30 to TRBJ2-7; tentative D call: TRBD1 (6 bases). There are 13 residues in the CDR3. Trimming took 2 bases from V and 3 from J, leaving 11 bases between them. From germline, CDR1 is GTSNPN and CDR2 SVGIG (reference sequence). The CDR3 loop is CAWSRGSGYEQYF. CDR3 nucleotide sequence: TGTGCCTGGAGTAGGGGGTCCGGCTACGAGCAGTACTTC.

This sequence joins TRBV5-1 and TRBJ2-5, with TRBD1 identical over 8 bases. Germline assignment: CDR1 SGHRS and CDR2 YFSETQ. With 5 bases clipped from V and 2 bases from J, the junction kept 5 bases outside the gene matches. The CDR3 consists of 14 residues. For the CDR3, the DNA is TGCGCCAGCAGTATACAGGGGGTGCAAGAGACCCAGTACTTC. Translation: CASSIQGVQETQYF. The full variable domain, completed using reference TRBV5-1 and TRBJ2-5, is KAGVTQTPRYLIKTRGQQVTLSCSPISGHRSVSWYQQTPGQGLQFLFEYFSETQRNKGNFPGRFSGRQFSNSRSEMNVSTLELGDSALYLCASSIQGVQETQYFGPGTRLLVL.

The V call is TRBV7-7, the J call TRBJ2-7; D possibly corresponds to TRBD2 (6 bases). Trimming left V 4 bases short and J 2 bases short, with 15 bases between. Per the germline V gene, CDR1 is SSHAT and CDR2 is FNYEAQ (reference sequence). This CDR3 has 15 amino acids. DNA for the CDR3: TGTGCCAGCAGCTCGGGACCGGCGGGGACCTACGAGCAGTACTTC. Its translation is CASSSGPAGTYEQYF.

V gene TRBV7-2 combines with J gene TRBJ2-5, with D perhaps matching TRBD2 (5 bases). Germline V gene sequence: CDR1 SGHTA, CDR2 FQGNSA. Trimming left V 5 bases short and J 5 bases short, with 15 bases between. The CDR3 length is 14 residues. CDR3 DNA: TGTGCCAGCAGCCCCCGGACTCGGCCGGAGACCCAGTACTTC. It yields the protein CASSPRTRPETQYF. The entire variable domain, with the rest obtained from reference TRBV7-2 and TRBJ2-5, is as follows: GAGVSQSPSNKVTEKGKDVELRCDPISGHTALYWYRQSLGQGLEFLIYFQGNSAPDKSGLPSDRFSAERTGGSVSTLTIQRTQQEDSAVYLCASSPRTRPETQYFGPGTRLLVL.

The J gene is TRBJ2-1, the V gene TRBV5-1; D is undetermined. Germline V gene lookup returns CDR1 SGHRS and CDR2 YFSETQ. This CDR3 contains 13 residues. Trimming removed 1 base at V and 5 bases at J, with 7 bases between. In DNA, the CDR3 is TGCGCCAGCAGCTTGTCACAGAACAATGAGCAGTTCTTC. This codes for CASSLSQNNEQFF.

CDR3 amino acids: CASSLVGTGYEQYF. The CDR3 region has the DNA TGTGCCAGCAGCTTAGTCGGGACAGGATACGAGCAGTACTTC. This rearrangement joins TRBV11-2 to TRBJ2-7, with 8 positions matching TRBD1. Per germline, CDR1 SGHAT and CDR2 FQNNGV. Trimming cost V 1 base and J 4 bases; bases outside gene matches: 3. This CDR3 has 14 amino acids.

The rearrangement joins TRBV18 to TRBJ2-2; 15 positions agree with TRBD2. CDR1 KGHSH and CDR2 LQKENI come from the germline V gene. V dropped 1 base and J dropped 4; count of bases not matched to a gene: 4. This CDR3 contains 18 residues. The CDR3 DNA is TGTGCCAGCTCACCACAAGGACTAGCGGGGGGGAGCACCGGGGAGCTGTTTTTT. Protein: CASSPQGLAGGSTGELFF.

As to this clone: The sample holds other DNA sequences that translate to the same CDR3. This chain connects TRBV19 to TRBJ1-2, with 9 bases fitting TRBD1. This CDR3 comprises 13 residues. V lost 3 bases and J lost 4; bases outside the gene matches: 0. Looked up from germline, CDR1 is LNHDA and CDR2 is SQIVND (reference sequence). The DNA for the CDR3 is TGTGCCAGTAGTATGGGACAGGGCTATGGCTACACCTTC. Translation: CASSMGQGYGYTF.

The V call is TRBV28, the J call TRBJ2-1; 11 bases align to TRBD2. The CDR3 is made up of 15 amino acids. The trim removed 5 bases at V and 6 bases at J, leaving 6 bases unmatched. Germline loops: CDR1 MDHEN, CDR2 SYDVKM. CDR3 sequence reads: CASSISLAGGNEQFF. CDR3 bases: TGTGCCAGCAGTATATCGCTAGCGGGGGGCAATGAGCAGTTCTTC.

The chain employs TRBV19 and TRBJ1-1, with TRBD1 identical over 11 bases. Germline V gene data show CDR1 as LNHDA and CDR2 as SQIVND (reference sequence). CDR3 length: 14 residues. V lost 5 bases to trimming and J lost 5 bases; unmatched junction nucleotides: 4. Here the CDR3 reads CASSVGTGGTEAFF. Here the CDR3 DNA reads TGTGCCAGTAGTGTCGGGACAGGGGGAACTGAAGCTTTCTTT.

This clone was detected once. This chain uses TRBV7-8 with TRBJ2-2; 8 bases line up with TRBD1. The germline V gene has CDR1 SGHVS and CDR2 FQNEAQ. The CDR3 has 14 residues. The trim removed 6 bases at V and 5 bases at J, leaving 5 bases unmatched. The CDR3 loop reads CASRVRDRTGELFF. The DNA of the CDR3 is TGTGCCAGCAGAGTCCGGGACAGGACCGGGGAGCTGTTTTTT. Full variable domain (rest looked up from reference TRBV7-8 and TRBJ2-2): GAGVSQSPRYKVAKRGQDVALRCDPISGHVSLFWYQQALGQGPEFLTYFQNEAQLDKSGLPSDRFFAERPEGSVSTLKIQRTQQEDSAVYLCASRVRDRTGELFFGEGSRLTVL.

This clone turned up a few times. In DNA, the CDR3 is TGCGCCAGCAGCTTGGAAGGGACAGTAAACTATGGCTACACCTTC. Translation: CASSLEGTVNYGYTF. J is TRBJ1-2 and V is TRBV5-1, with 7 bases aligning to TRBD1. Germline CDR1 reads SGHRS; CDR2 reads YFSETQ. This CDR3 is built from 15 residues. V shed 0 bases, J shed 2 bases, and the junction held 4 bases outside the gene matches.

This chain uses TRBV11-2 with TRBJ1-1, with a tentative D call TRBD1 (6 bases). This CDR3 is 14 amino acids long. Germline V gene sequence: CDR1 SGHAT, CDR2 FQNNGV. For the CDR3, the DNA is TGTGTGAACGGGGCAGGGGACCAGAACACTGAAGCTTTCTTT. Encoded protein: CVNGAGDQNTEAFF.

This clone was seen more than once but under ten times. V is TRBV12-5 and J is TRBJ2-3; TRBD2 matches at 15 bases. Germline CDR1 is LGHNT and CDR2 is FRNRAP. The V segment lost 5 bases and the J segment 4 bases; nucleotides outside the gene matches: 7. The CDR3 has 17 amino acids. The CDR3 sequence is CASGIGLAGGVADTQYF. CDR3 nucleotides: TGTGCTAGTGGTATCGGACTAGCGGGGGGGGTGGCAGATACGCAGTATTTT.

This CDR3 reads CASSYGGRHDYEQYF. In nucleotides, the CDR3 is TGTGCCAGCTCCTACGGGGGGAGACATGACTACGAGCAGTACTTC. The V and J genes are TRBV18 and TRBJ2-7; 7 bases are a match to TRBD2. The CDR3 totals 15 residues. CDR1 and CDR2 (germline): KGHSH, LQKENI. V was clipped by 6 bases and J by 3 bases; unmatched bases: 11.

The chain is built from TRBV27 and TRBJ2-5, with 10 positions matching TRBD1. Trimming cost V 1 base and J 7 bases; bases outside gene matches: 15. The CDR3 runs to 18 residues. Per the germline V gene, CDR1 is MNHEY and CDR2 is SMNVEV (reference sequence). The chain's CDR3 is CASSLFPLPGQGFATQYF. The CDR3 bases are TGTGCCAGCAGTTTATTTCCGCTACCGGGACAGGGGTTTGCGACCCAGTACTTC.

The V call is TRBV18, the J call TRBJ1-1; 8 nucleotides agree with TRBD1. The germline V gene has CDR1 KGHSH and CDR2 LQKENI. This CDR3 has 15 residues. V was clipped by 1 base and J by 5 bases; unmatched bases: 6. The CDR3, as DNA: TGTGCCAGCTCACCACTCGACAGGGGATGGACTGAAGCTTTCTTT. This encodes CASSPLDRGWTEAFF.

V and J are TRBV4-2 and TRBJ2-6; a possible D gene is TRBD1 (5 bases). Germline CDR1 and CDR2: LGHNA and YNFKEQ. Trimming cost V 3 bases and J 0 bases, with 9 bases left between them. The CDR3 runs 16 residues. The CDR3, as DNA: TGTGCCAGCAGCCAGAGACAGAGCTCTGGGGCCAACGTCCTGACTTTC. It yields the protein CASSQRQSSGANVLTF.

CDR3 DNA: TGTGCCAGCAGTTTACGTCCGGGGGCCTACGAGCAGTACTTC. Translation: CASSLRPGAYEQYF. This chain connects TRBV28 to TRBJ2-7; D may be TRBD2 (6 bases). The V end was cut by 2 bases, the J end by 2 bases, with 10 bases between. The CDR3 sequence is 14 residues long. The germline CDR1 and CDR2 sequences are MDHEN and SYDVKM.

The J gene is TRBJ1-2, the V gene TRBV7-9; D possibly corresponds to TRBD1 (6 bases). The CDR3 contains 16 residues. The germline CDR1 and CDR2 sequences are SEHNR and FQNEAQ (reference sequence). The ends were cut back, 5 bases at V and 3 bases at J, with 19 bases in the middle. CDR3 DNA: TGTGCCAGCAGCGCCTTACAGGGCGCACGGGACTATGGCTACACCTTC. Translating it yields CASSALQGARDYGYTF.

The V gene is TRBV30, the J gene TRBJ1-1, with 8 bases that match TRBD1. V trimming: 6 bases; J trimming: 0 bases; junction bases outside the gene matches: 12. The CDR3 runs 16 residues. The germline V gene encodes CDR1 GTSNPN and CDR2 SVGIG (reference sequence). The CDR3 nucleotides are TGTGCCTGTACCCCGACAGGGGTTCTCATGAACACTGAAGCTTTCTTT. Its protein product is CACTPTGVLMNTEAFF.

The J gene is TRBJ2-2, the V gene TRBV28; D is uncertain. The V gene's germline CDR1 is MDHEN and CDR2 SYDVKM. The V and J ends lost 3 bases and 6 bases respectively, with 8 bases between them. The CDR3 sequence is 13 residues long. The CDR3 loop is CASSLRYAGELFF. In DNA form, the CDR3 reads TGTGCCAGCAGTTTGCGGTACGCCGGGGAGCTGTTTTTT.

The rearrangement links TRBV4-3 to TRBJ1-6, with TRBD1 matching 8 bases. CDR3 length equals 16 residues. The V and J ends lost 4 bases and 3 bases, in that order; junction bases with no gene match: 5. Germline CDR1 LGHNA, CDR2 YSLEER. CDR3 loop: CASSPGQGNYNSPLHF. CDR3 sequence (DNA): TGCGCCAGCAGCCCCGGACAGGGCAACTATAATTCACCCCTCCACTTT.

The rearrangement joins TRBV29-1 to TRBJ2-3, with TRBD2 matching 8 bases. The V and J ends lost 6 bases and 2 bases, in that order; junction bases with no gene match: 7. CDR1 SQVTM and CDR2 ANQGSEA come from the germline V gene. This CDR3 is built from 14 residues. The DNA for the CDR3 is TGCAGCGTCCCCGCGGGAGGTAACACAGATACGCAGTATTTT. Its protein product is CSVPAGGNTDTQYF.

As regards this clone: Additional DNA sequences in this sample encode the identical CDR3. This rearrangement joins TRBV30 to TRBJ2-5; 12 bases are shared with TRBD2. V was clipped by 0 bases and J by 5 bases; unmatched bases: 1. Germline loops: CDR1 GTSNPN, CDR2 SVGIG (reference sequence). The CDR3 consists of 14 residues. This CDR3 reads CAWSVGLAGETQYF. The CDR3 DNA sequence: TGTGCCTGGAGTGTAGGACTAGCGGGGGAGACCCAGTACTTC.